Here is one T cell receptor beta chain with its context. Additional DNA sequences in this sample encode the identical CDR3. The sample is drawn from a study of shared clonotypes between healthy human individuals. For sorted subsets, roughly 210 ng DNA per replicate equaled approximately 30,000 T cell genomes. Clones were read by immunoSEQ multiplex PCR, and TCRdb kept only the in-frame ones, dropping some. The profile covers roughly 2,500,000 clones, with more than 85% appearing a single time and roughly 0.39% taken by the ten largest. Germline V lookup: CDR1 MDHEN, CDR2 SYDVKM. CDR3 size: 17 residues. The junction had 8 bases not matched to a gene; V was cut back by 4 bases and J by 1 base.

Sequenced sample: naive CD4+ T cells from PBMCs. The subset is: CD45RA+ positively selected. The receptor comes from a man between 18 and 29 years old in good health. Some clones in this sample may be carry-over from other donors' samples. The chain has TRBV28 and TRBJ2-7; TRBD2 agrees at 12 bases. The CDR3 region is CASSWAEGLAGSYEQYF. As DNA, the CDR3 is TGTGCCAGCAGTTGGGCAGAAGGACTAGCGGGATCCTACGAGCAGTACTTC.